This record looks at one T cell receptor beta chain sequence and its context. Its target is not known. Other DNA sequences from this sample encode an identical CDR3 as well. Data came from immunoSEQ multiplex PCR; TCRdb stores just in-frame clones and leaves some out. The table lists roughly 2,000 clones, less than 70% of them singletons, with about 16% in the top ten. The data derive from a study of tissue T cells after allogeneic stem cell transplantation. The CDR3 consists of 15 residues. V trimming: 10 bases; J trimming: 4 bases; junction bases outside the gene matches: 15. Germline-derived CDR1 and CDR2 are SGHDT and YYEEEE. Points from the study as a whole: Alloreactivity or antigen specificity of tissue TCRs was not determined; some clones might be host cells.

Adult allogeneic hematopoietic cell transplant recipients with steroid-refractory graft-versus-host disease were prospectively enrolled for research autopsy. The TCR sequence derives from a male patient of 60 years or more with steroid-refractory graft-versus-host disease after an allogeneic stem cell transplant. Some T cells may have originated in the graft donor. The sequenced sample was ileal tissue, obtained at autopsy. V usage is TRBV5-6 and J usage is TRBJ2-5; TRBD2 matches 8 bases. CDR3 coding DNA: TGTGCCCGCCGCGTGGGGGCCGGGGGGGGAGAGACCCAGTACTTC. The encoded protein is CARRVGAGGGETQYF.